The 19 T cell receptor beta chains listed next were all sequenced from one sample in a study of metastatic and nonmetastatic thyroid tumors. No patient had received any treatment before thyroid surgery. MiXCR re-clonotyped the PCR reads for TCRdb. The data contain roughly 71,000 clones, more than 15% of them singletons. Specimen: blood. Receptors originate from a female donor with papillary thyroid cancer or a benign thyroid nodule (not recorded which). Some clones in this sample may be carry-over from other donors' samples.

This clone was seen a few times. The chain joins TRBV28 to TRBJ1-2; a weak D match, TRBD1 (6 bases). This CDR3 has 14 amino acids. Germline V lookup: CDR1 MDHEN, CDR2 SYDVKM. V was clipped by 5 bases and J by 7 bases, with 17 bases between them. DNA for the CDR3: TGTGCCAGCAGTGTACGACAAGGGGGGGGTGGCTACACCTTC. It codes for CASSVRQGGGGYTF.

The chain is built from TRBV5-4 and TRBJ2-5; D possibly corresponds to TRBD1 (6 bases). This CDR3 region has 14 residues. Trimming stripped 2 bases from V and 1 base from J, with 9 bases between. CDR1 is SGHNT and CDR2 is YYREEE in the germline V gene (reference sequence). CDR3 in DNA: TGTGCCAGCAGCTTCGTGGACAGCCAAGAGACCCAGTACTTC. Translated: CASSFVDSQETQYF.

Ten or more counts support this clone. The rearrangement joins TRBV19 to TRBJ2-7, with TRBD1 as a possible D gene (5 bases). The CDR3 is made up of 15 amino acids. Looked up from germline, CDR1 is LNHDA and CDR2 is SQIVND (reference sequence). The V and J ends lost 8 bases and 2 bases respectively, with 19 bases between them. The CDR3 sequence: CASSWSSRVPYEQYF. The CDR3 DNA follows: TGTGCCAGTTCTTGGTCAAGCAGGGTCCCCTACGAGCAGTACTTC.

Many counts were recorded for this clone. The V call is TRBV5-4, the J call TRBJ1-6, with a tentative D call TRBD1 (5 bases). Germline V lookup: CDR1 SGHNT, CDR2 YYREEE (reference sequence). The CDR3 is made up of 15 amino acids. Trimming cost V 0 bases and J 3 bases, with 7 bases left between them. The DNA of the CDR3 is TGTGCCAGCAGCTTGGGACAGTACTATAATTCACCCCTCCACTTT. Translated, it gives CASSLGQYYNSPLHF.

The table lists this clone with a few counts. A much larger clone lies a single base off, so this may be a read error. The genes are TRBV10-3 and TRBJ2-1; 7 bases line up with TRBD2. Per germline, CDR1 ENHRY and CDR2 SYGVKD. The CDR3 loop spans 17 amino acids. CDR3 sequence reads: CAIGDPSAGPSYNEQFF. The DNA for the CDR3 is TGTGCCATCGGTGACCCGTCAGCGGGACCCAGCTACAATGAGCAGTTCTTC.

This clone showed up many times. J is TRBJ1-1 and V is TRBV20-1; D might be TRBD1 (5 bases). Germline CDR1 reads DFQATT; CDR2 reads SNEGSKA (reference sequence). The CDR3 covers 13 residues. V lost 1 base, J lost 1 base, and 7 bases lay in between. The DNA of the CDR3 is TGCAGTGCTAGAGGGGGGGGGAACACTGAAGCTTTCTTT. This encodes CSARGGGNTEAFF.

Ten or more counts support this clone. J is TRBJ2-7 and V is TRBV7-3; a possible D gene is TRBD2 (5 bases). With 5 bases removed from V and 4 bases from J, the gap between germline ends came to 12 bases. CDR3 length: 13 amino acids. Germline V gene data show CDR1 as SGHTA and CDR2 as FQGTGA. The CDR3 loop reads CASSPSRGYEQYF. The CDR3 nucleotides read TGTGCCAGCAGCCCCTCCCGGGGATACGAGCAGTACTTC. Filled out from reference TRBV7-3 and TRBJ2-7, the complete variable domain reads GAGVSQTPSNKVTEKGKYVELRCDPISGHTALYWYRQSLGQGPEFLIYFQGTGAADDSGLPNDRFFAVRPEGSVSTLKIQRTERGDSAVYLCASSPSRGYEQYFGPGTRLTVT.

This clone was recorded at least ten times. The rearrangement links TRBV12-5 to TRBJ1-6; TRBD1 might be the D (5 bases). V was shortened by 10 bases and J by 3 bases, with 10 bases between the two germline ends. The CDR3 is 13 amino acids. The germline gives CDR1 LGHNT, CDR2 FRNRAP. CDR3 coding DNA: TGTGCTAACCCCGGGGGCTATAATTCACCCCTCCACTTT. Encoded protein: CANPGGYNSPLHF. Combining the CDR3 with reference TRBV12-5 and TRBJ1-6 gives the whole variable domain DARVTQTPRHKVTEMGQEVTMRCQPILGHNTVFWYRQTMMQGLELLAYFRNRAPLDDSGMPKDRFSAEMPDATLATLKIQPSEPRDSAVYFCANPGGYNSPLHFGNGTRLTVT.

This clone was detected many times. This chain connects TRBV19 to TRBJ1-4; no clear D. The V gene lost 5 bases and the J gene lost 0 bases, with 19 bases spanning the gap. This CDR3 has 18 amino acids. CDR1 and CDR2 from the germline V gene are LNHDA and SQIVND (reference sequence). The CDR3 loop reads CASSWTPRTAATNEKLFF. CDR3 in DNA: TGTGCCAGTAGTTGGACCCCCCGGACGGCCGCAACTAATGAAAAACTGTTTTTT.

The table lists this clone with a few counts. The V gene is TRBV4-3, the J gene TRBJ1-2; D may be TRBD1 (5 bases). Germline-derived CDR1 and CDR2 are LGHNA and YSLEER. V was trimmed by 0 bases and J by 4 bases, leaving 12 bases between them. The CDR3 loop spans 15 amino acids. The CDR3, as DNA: TGCGCCAGCAGCCAAGATTTGGGGCTTAGCTATGGCTACACCTTC. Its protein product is CASSQDLGLSYGYTF.

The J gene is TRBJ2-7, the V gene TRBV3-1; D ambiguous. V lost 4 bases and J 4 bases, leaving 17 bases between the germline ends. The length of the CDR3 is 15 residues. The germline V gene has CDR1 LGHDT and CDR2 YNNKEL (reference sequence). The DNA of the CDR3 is TGTGCCAGCAGCCGCCATGGGCAGGTTGGTTACGAGCAGTACGTC. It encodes CASSRHGQVGYEQYV.

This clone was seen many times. As DNA, the CDR3 is TGTGCCAGCAGTCAGACAGGGTTCGGCTACACCTTC. As protein: CASSQTGFGYTF. The gene calls are TRBV6-1 and TRBJ1-2; the match to TRBD1 covers 7 bases. The V segment lost 5 bases and the J segment 8 bases; nucleotides outside the gene matches: 5. The CDR3 has 12 residues. The germline gives CDR1 MNHNS, CDR2 SASEGT.

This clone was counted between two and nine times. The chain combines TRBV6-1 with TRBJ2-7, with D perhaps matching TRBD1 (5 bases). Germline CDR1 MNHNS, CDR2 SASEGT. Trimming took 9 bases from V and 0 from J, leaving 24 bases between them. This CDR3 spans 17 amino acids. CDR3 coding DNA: TGTGCCAGTTACGGCGGCAGGGTCCAAAGCAGCTCCTACGAGCAGTACTTC. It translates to CASYGGRVQSSSYEQYF.

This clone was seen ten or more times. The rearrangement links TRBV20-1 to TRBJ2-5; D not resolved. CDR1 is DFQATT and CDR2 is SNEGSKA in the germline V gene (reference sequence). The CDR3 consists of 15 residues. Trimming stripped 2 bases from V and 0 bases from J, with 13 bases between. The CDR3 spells CSARRVTTYQETQYF. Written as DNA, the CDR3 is TGCAGTGCTAGAAGGGTTACTACGTACCAAGAGACCCAGTACTTC.

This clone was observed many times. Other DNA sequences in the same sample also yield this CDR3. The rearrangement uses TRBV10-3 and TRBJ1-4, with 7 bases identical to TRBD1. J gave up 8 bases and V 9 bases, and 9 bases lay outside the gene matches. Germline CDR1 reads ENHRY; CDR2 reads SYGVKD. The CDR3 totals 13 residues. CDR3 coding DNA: TGTGCCATTACCCGGGACAGAGGAGAAAAACTGTTTTTT. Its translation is CAITRDRGEKLFF.

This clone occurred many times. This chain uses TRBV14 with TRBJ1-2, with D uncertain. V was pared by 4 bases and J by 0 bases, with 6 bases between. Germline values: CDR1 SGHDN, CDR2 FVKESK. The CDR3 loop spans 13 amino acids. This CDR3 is CASSPTTNYGYTF. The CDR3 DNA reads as TGTGCCAGCAGCCCCACCACTAACTATGGCTACACCTTC.

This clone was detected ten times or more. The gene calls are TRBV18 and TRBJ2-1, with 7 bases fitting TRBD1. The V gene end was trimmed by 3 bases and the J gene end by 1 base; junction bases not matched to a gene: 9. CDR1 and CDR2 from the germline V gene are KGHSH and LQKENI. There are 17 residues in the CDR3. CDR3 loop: CASSPQTDRESYNEQFF. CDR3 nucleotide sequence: TGTGCCAGCTCACCTCAAACTGACAGGGAATCCTACAATGAGCAGTTCTTC. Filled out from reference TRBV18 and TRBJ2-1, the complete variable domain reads NAGVMQNPRHLVRRRGQEARLRCSPMKGHSHVYWYRQLPEEGLKFMVYLQKENIIDESGMPKERFSAEFPKEGPSILRIQQVVRGDSAAYFCASSPQTDRESYNEQFFGPGTRLTVL.

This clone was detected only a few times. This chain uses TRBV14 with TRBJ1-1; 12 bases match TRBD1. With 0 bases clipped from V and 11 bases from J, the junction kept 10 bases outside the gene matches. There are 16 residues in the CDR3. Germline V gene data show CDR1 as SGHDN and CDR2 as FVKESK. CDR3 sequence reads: CASSQDYGTGGAPAFF. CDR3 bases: TGTGCCAGCAGCCAAGATTATGGGACAGGGGGCGCCCCGGCTTTCTTT.

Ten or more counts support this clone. The CDR3 DNA reads TGCAGTGCTAGAGACGTAAACACCGGGGAGCTGTTTTTT. Translation gives CSARDVNTGELFF. This chain uses TRBV20-1 with TRBJ2-2; D gene ambiguous. CDR3 size: 13 residues. Germline V gene sequence: CDR1 DFQATT, CDR2 SNEGSKA (reference sequence). V shed 0 bases and J shed 2 bases, with 4 bases lying between them.